This T cell receptor (beta chain) was retrieved from a study of shared clonotypes between healthy human individuals. It was CD45RO-negative cells, positively selected for CCR7, that made up naive CD8 cells, with terminally differentiated effector memory CD45RA+ cells excluded. Assay: immunoSEQ multiplex PCR; the TCRdb copy retains only in-frame clones and omits some. The sample has about 2.2 million clones; around 95% are singletons. Concerning this clone: Its antigen is not known.

Trimming shortened V by 10 bases and J by 5 bases, and 26 bases separated the two germline ends. The CDR3 loop spans 16 amino acids. Germline lookup yields CDR1 LNHDA and CDR2 SQIVND (reference sequence). Whole-study findings and limits: Clonotypes shared by all four sorted-subset donors had higher generation probabilities than non-shared clonotypes.

The TCR was taken from a man between 18 and 35 years old in good health. Some clones in this sample may be carry-over from other donors' samples. Material for sequencing was naive CD8+ T cells from PBMCs. J is TRBJ2-5 and V is TRBV19, with D tentatively TRBD2 (6 bases). CDR3 sequence reads: CANGGGSGHWWETQYF. The DNA of the CDR3 is TGTGCCAATGGAGGTGGTAGCGGTCATTGGTGGGAGACCCAGTACTTC. Full variable domain (outside the CDR3, taken from reference TRBV19 and TRBJ2-5): DGGITQSPKYLFRKEGQNVTLSCEQNLNHDAMYWYRQDPGQGLRLIYYSQIVNDFQKGDIAEGYSVSREKKESFPLTVTSAQKNPTAFYLCANGGGSGHWWETQYFGPGTRLLVL.